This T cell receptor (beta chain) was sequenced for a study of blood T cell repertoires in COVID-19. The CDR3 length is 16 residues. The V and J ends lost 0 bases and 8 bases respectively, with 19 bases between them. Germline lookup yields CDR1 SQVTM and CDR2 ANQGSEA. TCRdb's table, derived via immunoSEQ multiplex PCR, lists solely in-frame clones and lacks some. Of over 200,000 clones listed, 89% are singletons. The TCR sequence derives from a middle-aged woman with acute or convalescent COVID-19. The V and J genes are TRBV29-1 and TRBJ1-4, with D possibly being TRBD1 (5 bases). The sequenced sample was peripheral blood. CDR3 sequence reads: CSVEDRTTAGREKLFF. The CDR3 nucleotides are TGCAGCGTTGAAGATAGAACGACAGCGGGGAGAGAAAAACTGTTTTTT. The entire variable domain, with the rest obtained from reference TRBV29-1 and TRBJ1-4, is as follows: SAVISQKPSRDICQRGTSLTIQCQVDSQVTMMFWYRQQPGQSLTLIATANQGSEATYESGFVIDKFPISRPNLTFSTLTVSNMSPEDSSIYLCSVEDRTTAGREKLFFGSGTQLSVL.